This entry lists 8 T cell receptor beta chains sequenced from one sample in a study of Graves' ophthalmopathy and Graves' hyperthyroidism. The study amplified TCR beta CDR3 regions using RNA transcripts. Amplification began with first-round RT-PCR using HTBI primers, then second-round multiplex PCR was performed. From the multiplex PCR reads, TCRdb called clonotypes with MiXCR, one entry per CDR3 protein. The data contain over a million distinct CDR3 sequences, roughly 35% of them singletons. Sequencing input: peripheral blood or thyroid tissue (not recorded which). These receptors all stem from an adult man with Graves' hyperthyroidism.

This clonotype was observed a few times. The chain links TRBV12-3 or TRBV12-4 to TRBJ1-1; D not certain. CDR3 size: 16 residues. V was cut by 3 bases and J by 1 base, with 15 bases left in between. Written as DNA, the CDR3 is TGTGCCAGCAGTTTTTATTATCCAGGCCCGAACACTGAAGCTTTCTTT. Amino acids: CASSFYYPGPNTEAFF.

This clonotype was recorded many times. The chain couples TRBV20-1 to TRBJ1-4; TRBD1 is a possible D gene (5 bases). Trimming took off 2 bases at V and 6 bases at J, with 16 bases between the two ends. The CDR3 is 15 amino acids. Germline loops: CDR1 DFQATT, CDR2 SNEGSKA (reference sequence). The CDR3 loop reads CSARKTGGIYEKLFF. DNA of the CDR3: TGCAGTGCTAGAAAAACAGGAGGGATCTATGAAAAACTGTTTTTT.

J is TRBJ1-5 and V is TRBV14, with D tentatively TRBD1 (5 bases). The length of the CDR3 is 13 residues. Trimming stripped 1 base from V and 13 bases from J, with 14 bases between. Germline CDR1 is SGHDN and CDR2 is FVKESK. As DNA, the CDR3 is TGTGCCAGCAGCCAAGCGGGGCGGTCCGGGCAGCATTTT. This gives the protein CASSQAGRSGQHF. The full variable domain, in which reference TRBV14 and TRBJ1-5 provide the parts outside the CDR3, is EAGVTQFPSHSVIEKGQTVTLRCDPISGHDNLYWYRRVMGKEIKFLLHFVKESKQDESGMPNNRFLAERTGGTYSTLKVQPAELEDSGVYFCASSQAGRSGQHFGDGTRLSIL.

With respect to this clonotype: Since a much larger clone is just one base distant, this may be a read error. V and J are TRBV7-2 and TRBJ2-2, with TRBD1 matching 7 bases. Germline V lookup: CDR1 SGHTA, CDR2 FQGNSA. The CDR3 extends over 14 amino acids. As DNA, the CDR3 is TGTGCCGGCAGCTCGGGACAGTTCACCGGGGAGCTGTTTTTT. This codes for CAGSSGQFTGELFF.

CDR3 nucleotide sequence: TGCGCCAGCAGCCAAGATGGGGGACAGGGCACAGATACGCAGTATTTT. It encodes CASSQDGGQGTDTQYF. V gene TRBV4-3 combines with J gene TRBJ2-3; TRBD1 matches 8 bases. The CDR3 runs to 16 residues. Unmatched junction bases numbered 3, after V lost 0 bases and J lost 1 base. Per germline, CDR1 LGHNA and CDR2 YSLEER.

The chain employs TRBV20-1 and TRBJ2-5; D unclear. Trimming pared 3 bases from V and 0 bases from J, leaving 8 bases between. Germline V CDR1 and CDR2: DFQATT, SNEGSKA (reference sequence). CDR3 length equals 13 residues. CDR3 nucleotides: TGCAGTGCTAGCTTACAGTACCAAGAGACCCAGTACTTC. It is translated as CSASLQYQETQYF.

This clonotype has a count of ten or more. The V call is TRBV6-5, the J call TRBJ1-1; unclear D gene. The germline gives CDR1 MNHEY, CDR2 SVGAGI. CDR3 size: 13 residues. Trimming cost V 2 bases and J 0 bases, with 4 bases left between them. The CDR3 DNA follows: TGTGCCAGCAGTTACGAATTGAACACTGAAGCTTTCTTT. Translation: CASSYELNTEAFF.

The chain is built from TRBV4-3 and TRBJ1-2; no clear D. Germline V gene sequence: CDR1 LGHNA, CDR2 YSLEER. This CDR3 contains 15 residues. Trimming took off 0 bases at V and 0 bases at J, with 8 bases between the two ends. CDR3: CASSQDQAPNYGYTF. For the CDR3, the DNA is TGCGCCAGCAGCCAAGATCAGGCGCCTAACTATGGCTACACCTTC.